The T cell receptor (beta chain) under discussion was sequenced for a study of Graves' ophthalmopathy and Graves' hyperthyroidism. As for the study in general: Samples of peripheral blood were obtained at initial diagnosis, prior to treatment of any kind.

Germline values: CDR1 MNHEY, CDR2 SMNVEV (reference sequence). This CDR3 comprises 18 residues. V was pared by 5 bases and J by 5 bases, with 15 bases of the junction left unmatched. Researchers took RNA transcripts and amplified TCR beta CDR3 regions from them. Second-round multiplex PCR came after first-round RT-PCR with HTBI primers. TCRdb processed the multiplex PCR reads anew with MiXCR; each CDR3 protein has one entry. The repertoire consists of a few hundred thousand distinct CDR3 sequences, with approximately 21% occurring once and the leading ten covering 3%. Points from the study as a whole: Most thyroid-expanded clonotypes exceeding 0.001 frequency were also found in blood.

This clonotype has a count of ten or more. Its antigen is unidentified. The rearrangement links TRBV27 to TRBJ2-5; 12 nucleotides agree with TRBD2. The TCR originated in a woman between 18 and 29 years old with stable Graves' hyperthyroidism. The sample was peripheral blood. The CDR3 region is CASSPPRASGRAVETQYF. The CDR3 DNA sequence: TGTGCCAGCAGTCCCCCGAGGGCTAGCGGGAGGGCAGTCGAGACCCAGTACTTC.